A single sample is the source of the 17 T cell receptor beta chains below, sequenced in a study of T cell repertoires in cytomegalovirus infection. Antigen specificity for these receptors is unknown. Each CDR3 protein is one row after TCRdb ran MiXCR on the reads. Here the sample spans 54,000 or so distinct CDR3 sequences, 25% to 40% being singletons. Material: PBMCs, sequenced either directly or after in vitro stimulation (not recorded which). The receptors here all came from a human donor in good health (CMV status not recorded). Some clones in this sample may be carry-over from other donors' samples.

This clonotype was detected a few times. This chain uses TRBV20-1 with TRBJ2-6; D is undetermined. CDR1 and CDR2 from the germline V gene are DFQATT and SNEGSKA (reference sequence). This CDR3 has 15 residues. Trimming took off 3 bases at V and 2 bases at J, with 11 bases between the two ends. CDR3 DNA: TGCAGTGCTAGTTCATCATGGACTGGGGCCAACGTCCTGACTTTC. It specifies CSASSSWTGANVLTF.

The chain uses TRBV5-1 and TRBJ2-1; 7 nucleotides agree with TRBD2. V trimming: 2 bases; J trimming: 3 bases; junction bases outside the gene matches: 5. Germline CDR1 and CDR2: SGHRS and YFSETQ. The CDR3 consists of 15 residues. This chain's CDR3 is CASSFGGGYYNEQFF. The CDR3 DNA follows: TGCGCCAGCAGCTTCGGCGGGGGATACTACAATGAGCAGTTCTTC.

This clonotype occurred a few times. V usage is TRBV12-3 or TRBV12-4 and J usage is TRBJ1-2, with a tentative D call TRBD1 (5 bases). V dropped 5 bases and J dropped 6 bases, with 19 bases sitting between them. This CDR3 has 15 amino acids. The CDR3 nucleotides read TGTGCCAGCAGTCTTAGGGGCCGGGACCGAAATGGCTACACCTTC. This translates into CASSLRGRDRNGYTF.

The chain's CDR3 is CAWSDPGGPDTQYF. As DNA, the CDR3 is TGTGCCTGGAGTGACCCAGGGGGCCCAGATACGCAGTATTTT. The chain couples TRBV30 to TRBJ2-3, with 8 bases identical to TRBD1. The germline gives CDR1 GTSNPN, CDR2 SVGIG (reference sequence). The V and J ends lost 1 base and 4 bases, in that order; junction bases with no gene match: 4. This CDR3 has 14 amino acids.

With respect to this clonotype: The limits of the CDR3 on the DNA are not certain, so only TCRdb's listed CDR3 is given. This sequence joins TRBV7-5 and TRBJ1-5; the table's D call TRBD1 went unverified against the DNA. TRBV7-5 is listed as a pseudogene. With termini counted, the CDR3 has 18 amino acids. The CDR3 is CISVPETPGRRGRQPQHF.

The CDR3 sequence is CAISEGRNTEAFF. CDR3 DNA: TGTGCCATCAGTGAGGGGAGGAACACTGAAGCTTTCTTT. The chain is built from TRBV10-3 and TRBJ1-1; D is undetermined. From germline, CDR1 is ENHRY and CDR2 SYGVKD. This CDR3 region has 13 residues. Trimming stripped 2 bases from V and 1 base from J, with 5 bases between.

V and J are TRBV4-1 and TRBJ2-5; D is unclear. With 4 bases removed from V and 1 base from J, the gap between germline ends came to 10 bases. Germline V gene lookup returns CDR1 MGHRA and CDR2 YSYEKL. The CDR3 loop spans 14 amino acids. The CDR3 nucleotides are TGCGCCAGCAGCCGAGTGGCATTCCAAGAGACCCAGTACTTC. It yields the protein CASSRVAFQETQYF.

The V gene is TRBV7-2, the J gene TRBJ2-7; no definite D call. Trimming cost V 5 bases and J 7 bases, with 12 bases left between them. The CDR3 totals 12 residues. Germline V CDR1 and CDR2: SGHTA, FQGNSA. CDR3 sequence: CASSRTTLEQYF. CDR3 DNA: TGTGCCAGCAGCCGAACGACTCTAGAGCAGTACTTC.

As regards this clonotype: One end of the junction fails to match germline, which may point to a read error. This rearrangement joins TRBV6-6 to TRBJ1-2; D is uncertain. CDR1 is MNHNY, CDR2 SVGAGI, per germline (reference sequence). The CDR3 sequence is 8 residues long. CDR3 amino acids: CASIMLPF. Here the CDR3 DNA reads TGTGCCAGCATCATGTTGCCCTTC.

CDR3 DNA sequence: TGTGCCAGCAGCCAGGGAGTAGTGAACACTGAAGCTTTCTTT. Its protein is CASSQGVVNTEAFF. V usage is TRBV12-3 or TRBV12-4 and J usage is TRBJ1-1, with a weak D call TRBD1 (5 bases). The CDR3 spans 14 residues. The V end was cut by 6 bases, the J end by 0 bases, with 11 bases between.

The chain is built from TRBV6-6 and TRBJ2-3; a weak D match, TRBD2 (7 bases). The CDR3 runs 15 residues. CDR1 is MNHNY and CDR2 is SVGAGI in the germline V gene (reference sequence). V was pared by 5 bases and J by 0 bases, with 12 bases between. The CDR3 protein is CASSPWGGSTDTQYF. CDR3 bases: TGTGCCAGCAGTCCATGGGGGGGCAGCACAGATACGCAGTATTTT.

The chain uses TRBV6-1 and TRBJ2-1, with a tentative D call TRBD2 (7 bases). The CDR3 is made up of 15 amino acids. Germline CDR1 MNHNS, CDR2 SASEGT. V was pared by 1 base and J by 8 bases, with 15 bases between. DNA of the CDR3: TGTGCCAGCAGTGAAGAGACGGAAGGGGGGGATGAGCAGTTCTTC. Translated, it gives CASSEETEGGDEQFF.

The chain recombines TRBV7-2 with TRBJ1-1, with D hard to call. V was clipped by 5 bases and J by 2 bases, with 12 bases between them. There are 14 residues in the CDR3. From germline, CDR1 is SGHTA and CDR2 FQGNSA. DNA of the CDR3: TGTGCCAGCAGCCTCTCGCGTGTAAACACTGAAGCTTTCTTT. This gives the protein CASSLSRVNTEAFF.

The chain combines TRBV6-5 with TRBJ2-3, with no clear D. Germline V gives CDR1 MNHEY, CDR2 SVGAGI. V was clipped by 0 bases and J by 1 base, with 11 bases between them. This CDR3 spans 16 amino acids. The CDR3 DNA is TGTGCCAGCAGTTACTCAGAACATCTAGGCACAGATACGCAGTATTTT. This sequence encodes CASSYSEHLGTDTQYF.

This clonotype turned up a few times. In DNA form, the CDR3 reads TGTGCCAGCAGCTCCGAAGCGGGGGGAGATACGCAGTATTTT. It specifies CASSSEAGGDTQYF. The chain has TRBV7-6 and TRBJ2-3, with 9 nucleotides matching TRBD2. The CDR3 runs 14 residues. Unmatched junction bases numbered 4, after V lost 4 bases and J lost 5 bases. CDR1 is SGHVS and CDR2 is FNYEAQ in the germline V gene.

Only a few counts were recorded for this clonotype. The chain has TRBV7-8 and TRBJ2-1, with 15 nucleotides matching TRBD2. V lost 6 bases and J lost 9; bases outside the gene matches: 9. CDR3 length: 16 amino acids. Germline V gene lookup returns CDR1 SGHVS and CDR2 FQNEAQ. The CDR3 spells CASSHTGTSGRTEQFF. The CDR3 DNA sequence: TGTGCCAGCAGTCACACCGGGACTAGCGGGAGGACTGAGCAGTTCTTC.

This chain uses TRBV7-2 with TRBJ2-5; tentatively, D is TRBD1 (6 bases). Trimming took 6 bases from V and 0 from J, leaving 11 bases between them. From germline, CDR1 is SGHTA and CDR2 FQGNSA. This CDR3 spans 14 amino acids. CDR3 DNA sequence: TGTGCCAGCAGTGAAGGACAGCACCAAGAGACCCAGTACTTC. Residues: CASSEGQHQETQYF.